The rows below give T cell receptor beta chains drawn from one sample of a study of T cell changes during pregnancy in multiple sclerosis. Generated by immunoSEQ multiplex PCR, the TCRdb table keeps only in-frame clones and is missing some. The sample has 68,000 or so clones; just over 90% are singletons. Specimen: peripheral blood, collected in the second trimester of pregnancy. The source is a female donor in good health, enrolled as a control in a pregnancy study. The conserved cysteine and the conserved F or W are not part of the CDR3 here. Expanded clones get a size class; other rows say once, few or many, or leave the size out.

abundance,v_gene,CDR3aa
NA,TRBV30,AWIHDRNTEAF
once,TRBV9,ASSADQETQY
NA,TRBV28,ASSLSPGQGANTEAF
NA,TRBV7-9,ASSLDRSGGSDTQY
NA,TRBV6-5,ASSYSSGGGQTQY
NA,TRBV11-2,ASSPPGGTLYNEQF
NA,TRBV7-9,ASGVSSYNEQF
NA,TRBV19,ASHGGPVEGTDTQY
once,TRBV5-6,ASSFQGSYEQY
NA,TRBV28,ASSSPSGLEGTDTQY
once,TRBV11-2,ASSLNSHYGYT
NA,TRBV4-3,ASSRQWTGNEKLF
NA,TRBV29-1,SVESGVQETQY
NA,TRBV7-8,ASSRSGSSDEQY
NA,TRBV4-1,ASSQDAETTYEQY
NA,TRBV7-9,ASSPGGEYEQY
NA,TRBV4-1,ASSQLPGQVTTDTQY
NA,TRBV19,ASSIGYEREVPETQY
NA,TRBV30,AWSVLSGDTQY
NA,TRBV7-3,ASSLAGTDDGYT
NA,TRBV5-1,ASSGGQGWVQETQY
NA,TRBV4-3,ASSRNFGTGRTDTQY
NA,TRBV19,ASRGTGGNQPQH
NA,TRBV19,ASSTTGGTGANVLT